This TCR beta chain was sequenced for a study of T cells in Graves' hyperthyroidism and ophthalmopathy. This clonotype was observed many times. V was pared by 3 bases and J by 2 bases, with 6 bases of the junction left unmatched. The length of the CDR3 is 16 residues. TCR beta CDR3 regions were amplified from RNA. TCR CDR3 regions were first amplified by RT-PCR with HTBI primers. TCRdb reanalysed the multiplex PCR reads using MiXCR and keeps one entry per CDR3 protein. The data hold 600,000 to 850,000 distinct CDR3 sequences, with around a sixth observed a single time. The chain employs TRBV12-3 or TRBV12-4 and TRBJ2-1; 8 bases line up with TRBD1. Material: blood. The receptor was derived from a woman aged 45-60 years with Graves' hyperthyroidism that later progressed to Graves' ophthalmopathy. DNA for the CDR3: TGTGCCAGCAGTTTCGGGACAGGACGACCCTACAATGAGCAGTTCTTC. Its translation: CASSFGTGRPYNEQFF.